This T cell receptor (beta chain) was found in a study of blood T cell repertoires in COVID-19 (TCRdb year 2020). At the level of the whole study: Collaborator samples came from the United States, Italy and Spain and covered acute and convalescent phases of COVID-19. The prospective study material was composed of cDNA or gDNA derived from T cells, B-cell-depleted T cells, or PBMCs. Subjects who had been exposed to COVID-19, were actively infected with it, or had recovered from it provided the deeply sampled blood TCRbeta repertoires that made up the dataset. The repertoires were released in a freely available public database intended as a resource for research on the immune response to SARS-CoV-2. The samples were drawn from the first 160 participants of the ongoing ImmuneRACE study and from 950 to 1,500 subjects provided by 6 global collaborators. A de-identified subject ID, COVID-19 status, age in years and sex were almost always included in the sample metadata. Where available, HLA class I and class II types were taken from metadata supplied by the sample provider and were not determined by assay-based typing.

Comment on this clone: The antigen it binds to is not known. Base qualities are not at hand, and no much larger clone is one base apart.

CDR1 KGHSH and CDR2 LQKENI were looked up in the germline V gene. Trimming leaves V shorter by 9 bases and J shorter by 2 bases, with the junction holding 12 bases beyond the gene matches. Inclusive of the bounding cysteine and phenylalanine, the CDR3 is 15 residues long. Only the CDR3 part of the read is kept: 45 bases, read in frame from the first base. The collaborating institutions used their own protocols to collect whole blood in K2EDTA tubes. For TCRbeta analysis, collaborators shipped samples as frozen whole blood, isolated PBMCs, or DNA extracted from either of those sample types. Study-wide conclusions, independent of this receptor: The amount of clinical and demographic metadata varied by source and participant and was provided uncurated.

TCRbeta CDR3 regions were amplified from genomic DNA using the immunoSEQ Assay, a bias-controlled multiplex PCR. Turning to the authors' computational methods: Within the assay, amplification of reference gene primers was used to estimate how many nucleated cells each sample contained. To quantify the absolute abundance of each unique TCRbeta CDR3 rearrangement, sequence reads were collapsed and filtered. For each sample, productive Simpson clonality was calculated as the square root of Simpson's diversity index over productive rearrangements. TCRdb retrieved this table from immuneACCESS and kept in-frame rearrangements only. Not all clones are present; in checked studies, unresolved V genes account for under half, and no reason is known for the remainder. V and J calls and clone size are those listed in that table; D and trimming were worked out from the DNA. The sample profile shows approximately 60,000 clones; around 79% of them were found once. The top ten clones comprise about 18% of the sample.

The sequence links TRBV18 to TRBJ2-7; TRBD1 agrees with 8 junctional bases. The source material was peripheral blood. The TCR originated in a man aged 60 to 75 with acute or convalescent COVID-19. The CDR3 amino acid sequence is: CASLYGQGMAYEQYF. The sequence in DNA is TGTGCCAGTCTCTACGGACAGGGCATGGCCTACGAGCAGTACTTC.